This TCR beta chain comes out of a study of T-cell memory formation after mild COVID-19 (dated by TCRdb to the early 2020s). Concerning the study at large: TCR sequence clusters from the two donors were largely donor specific. Two young, previously healthy adult volunteers made up the cohort, one male and one female. In a couple of donors, T-cell clones that expanded and contracted after mild COVID-19 were followed by sequencing TCRalpha and TCRbeta repertoires longitudinally.

Broad study findings and their caveats: Clones contracting from day 15 to 85 had balanced CD4/CD8 phenotypes, while a second wave expanding from day 15 to 37 was biased towards CD4+. Only a couple of mild cases were covered by the study, and larger cohorts that include severe cases with pre-infection samples were considered necessary. Contracting CD4+ clones appeared mostly in the CM and EM memory subsets, whereas CD8+ clones were enriched in EMRA. The second-wave clones that peaked on day 37 were not confirmed to be SARS-CoV-2 specific. Some responding clones were detected in pre-infection memory, suggesting pre-existing cross-reactive memory T cells joined the SARS-CoV-2 response.

PBMCs were isolated by Ficoll-Paque density gradient centrifugation. Sequencer: Illumina NovaSeq 6000. Using 5'RACE with constant-segment primers, TCRalpha and TCRbeta cDNA libraries were constructed, with sample barcodes and unique molecular identifiers added in the process. Trizol reagent was used to extract RNA from every sample. The libraries were amplified in two PCR steps, and the second step added a second sample barcode and Illumina TruSeq adapters. Sequencing of the libraries was done on an Illumina NovaSeq, producing 2 x 150 bp paired-end reads. In the authors' own workflow: The reads were demultiplexed and collapsed into UMI-guided consensus sequences using migec v1.2.7. Using mixcr v2.1.11, the UMI consensuses were aligned to TRA and TRB V and J templates and assembled into clonotypes. A clonotype was counted as expanded or contracted only if both edgeR and NoisET called the change significant, with noise models trained on biological replicates. For edgeR calls, the cutoffs were a false discovery rate-adjusted p below 0.01 and a log2 fold-change threshold of 1. As an exploratory analysis of dynamics, max-normalized trajectories of the 1000 most abundant clonotypes were examined by PCA with hierarchical clustering. Separately sequenced CD4+ and CD8+ repertoires were used to assign a CD4 or CD8 phenotype to each responding clone. TCRdb trimmed public reads at Q25 via fastp, called clones via MiXCR and kept in-frame beta chains. Every distinct CDR3 protein forms one entry, paired with its most common genes and DNA. The V and J calls and clone size come from TCRdb's table, not from the authors' own analysis. The sample has hundreds of thousands of distinct CDR3 sequences on record, about 20% of them singletons. Approximately 13% of the sample is held by the ten biggest clonotypes.

This clonotype was found a few times. The antigen it recognizes is unknown. Base qualities are not recorded, but no much larger clone differs from it by a single base. The clonotype comes from an adult woman who had mild COVID-19 (a few samples of this study predate the infection). The sample titles of this study are shuffled in the database, so cell type and time point are left out; the donor was told from shared clones. The sequenced material came from PBMCs or a T cell subset sorted from them (not recorded which).

The CDR3 reads as follows: CASSLTDVNEQFF. The base sequence is TGTGCCAGCAGCTTAACTGACGTCAATGAGCAGTTCTTC. Recombination joined TRBV7-9 with TRBJ2-1; there is no confident call for the D gene. Trimming at the junction amounts to 2 bases on V and 6 bases on J, and the germline ends lie 8 bases apart. The CDR3 has 13 amino acids, counting the end cysteine and phenylalanine. Solely the CDR3 DNA is kept, with 39 bases framed from the first base. CDR1 is given as SEHNR and CDR2 as FQNEAQ, both from the germline V gene (reference sequence).